This TCR beta chain was sequenced for a study of blood T cell repertoires in COVID-19. In the authors' workflow: Amplification with reference gene primers provided the estimates of nucleated cell counts. Measured with immunoSEQ multiplex PCR; TCRdb has only the in-frame clones, and not every one. The DNA was the basis for D and trimming; V, J and clone size are from that table. The table lists around 300,000 clones, more than 75% of them singletons, with about 2.7% in the top ten. CDR3 size: 15 residues. Germline loops: CDR1 MNHNS, CDR2 SASEGT. Trimming removed 3 bases from V and 0 bases from J; junction bases left unmatched: 4.

The sequencing sample was made of PBMCs or T cells enriched from blood (not recorded which). The receptor was derived from a woman aged 18-29 years who had recovered from COVID-19. The rearrangement links TRBV6-1 to TRBJ1-2, with TRBD1 identical over 7 bases. The CDR3 here is CASSDRGKANYGYTF. The CDR3 nucleotides are TGTGCCAGCAGTGACAGGGGGAAGGCTAACTATGGCTACACCTTC.